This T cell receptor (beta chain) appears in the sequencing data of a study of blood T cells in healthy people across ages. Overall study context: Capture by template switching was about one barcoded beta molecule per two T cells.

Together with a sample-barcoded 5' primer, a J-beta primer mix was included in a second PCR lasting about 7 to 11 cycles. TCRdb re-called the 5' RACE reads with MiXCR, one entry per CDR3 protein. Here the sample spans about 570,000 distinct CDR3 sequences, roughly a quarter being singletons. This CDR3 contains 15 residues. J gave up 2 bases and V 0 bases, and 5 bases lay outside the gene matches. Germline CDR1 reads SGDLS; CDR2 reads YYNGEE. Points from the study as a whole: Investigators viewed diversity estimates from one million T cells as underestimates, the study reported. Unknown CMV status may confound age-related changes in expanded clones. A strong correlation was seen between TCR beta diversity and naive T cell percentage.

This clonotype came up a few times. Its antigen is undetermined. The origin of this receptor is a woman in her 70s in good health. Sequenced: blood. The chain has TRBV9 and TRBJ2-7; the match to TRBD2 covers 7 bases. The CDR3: CASSVAGGSPYEQYF. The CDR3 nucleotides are TGTGCCAGCAGCGTAGCGGGGGGTTCCCCCTACGAGCAGTACTTC.